A selection of T cell receptor beta chains follows, all from one sample in a study of type 1 regulatory T cells. No cognate antigen is known for these TCRs. TCRdb used MiXCR to reprocess the reads, holding one entry per CDR3 protein. Of tens of thousands of distinct CDR3 sequences in the sample, roughly 20% were seen once. Sequencing was done on a sample of cultured type 1 regulatory T (Tr1) cells, either the whole culture or a sorted fraction (not recorded which). Source of these receptors: a human donor in good health. Both conserved end residues are part of each CDR3. Clone size is given for some rows only: seen once, a few or many times, or a class if the clone is expanded.

clone size	V gene	CDR3 protein
.	TRBV20-1	CSAHSAGTGLNYGYTF
few	TRBV5-5	CASSLELSPGHEQFF
.	TRBV6-5	CASISSGDTQYF
.	TRBV6-1	CASSEAILTIQYF
few	TRBV20-1	CSARDLRGSTGELFF
.	TRBV6-5	CASSYLGTLTYEQYF
.	TRBV20-1	CSAPPPTGLQETQYF
.	TRBV20-1	CSADLGGRTEAFF
.	TRBV5-1	CASSLSQFGFRDGYTF
.	TRBV5-1	CASSQGTNNSPLHF
few	TRBV5-1	CASSSTGTRNNEQFF
.	TRBV9	CASSVGGSSYEQYF
.	TRBV20-1	CSASALARPREKSTYEQYF
.	TRBV10-3	CAIKGGTPGNTIYF
.	TRBV5-1	CASSPRGTRGTDAQYF
.	TRBV20-1	CSALPTSGSSKQYF
.	TRBV29-1	CSVSPWGANEQYF
few	TRBV30	CAWSVMSSAHEQFF
.	TRBV3-1	CASSPGTGLQPQHF
few	TRBV6-5	CASSLPVGPGTGVYSNQPQHF
.	TRBV5-1	CASSFQLATSYNEQFF
.	TRBV29-1	CSVRRETRETQYF
few	TRBV3-1	CASSHLTGYEQYF
.	TRBV20-1	CSARADGDTEAFF
.	TRBV24-1	CATSDRESGTGELFF
.	TRBV7-2	CASSPRVVYEQYF
few	TRBV5-1	CASSLGSKAPETQYF
once	TRBV20-1	CSETSGRNNEQYF
many	TRBV7-6	CASSLNSYYGYTF
.	TRBV24-1	CATSGPGGLTDTQYF
few	TRBV20-1	CSASKSSAGNTEAFF
few	TRBV5-6	CASSSTGNQPQHF
few	TRBV14	CASSYGQTTHGYTF
.	TRBV2	CASHKTSGANNEQFF
.	TRBV3-1	CASSQGGNSYGYTF
many	TRBV20-1	CSARYRHQSSYEQYF
.	TRBV9	CASSVVGLAGVEQFF
few	TRBV7-2	CASSLARATEAFF
.	TRBV7-6	CASSLTGLNVGELFF
.	TRBV12-3/TRBV12-4	CASSLTQETEAFF